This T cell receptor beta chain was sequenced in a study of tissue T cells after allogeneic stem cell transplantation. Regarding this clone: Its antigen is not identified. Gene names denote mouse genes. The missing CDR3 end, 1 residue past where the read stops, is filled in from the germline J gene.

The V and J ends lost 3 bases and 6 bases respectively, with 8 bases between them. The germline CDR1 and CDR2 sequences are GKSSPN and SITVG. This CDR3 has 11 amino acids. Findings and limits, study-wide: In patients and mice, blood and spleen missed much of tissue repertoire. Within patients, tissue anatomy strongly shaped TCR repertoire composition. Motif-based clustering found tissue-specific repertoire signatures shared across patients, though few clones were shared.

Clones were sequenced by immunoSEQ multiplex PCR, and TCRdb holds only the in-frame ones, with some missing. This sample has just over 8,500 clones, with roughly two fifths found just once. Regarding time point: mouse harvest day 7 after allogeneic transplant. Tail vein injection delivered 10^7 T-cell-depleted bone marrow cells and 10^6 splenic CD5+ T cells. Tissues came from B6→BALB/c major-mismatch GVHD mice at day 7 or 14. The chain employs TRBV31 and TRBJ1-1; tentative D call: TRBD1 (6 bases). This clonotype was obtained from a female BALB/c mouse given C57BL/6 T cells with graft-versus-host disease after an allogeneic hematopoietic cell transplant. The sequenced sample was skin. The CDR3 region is CAWRGGPEVFF. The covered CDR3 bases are TGTGCCTGGAGAGGGGGTCCAGAAGTCTTC.